This T cell receptor beta chain was recorded in a study of shared clonotypes between healthy human individuals. Regarding this clone: The antigen remains unidentified.

Some clones are missing from TCRdb's copy, which holds only in-frame ones; the method was immunoSEQ multiplex PCR. The table lists around 510,000 clones, around 95% of them singletons. In germline, CDR1 is SGHRS, CDR2 YFSETQ. This CDR3 contains 17 residues. Trimming cost V 0 bases and J 8 bases; bases outside gene matches: 9. Study results and caveats: Sequencing depth was expected to affect clonotype sharing among donors. Generally, naive subsets came out with larger estimated richness than memory subsets. The study found 4.5% to 5% of naive CD4 clonotypes shared across several donors.

Sample: naive CD4+ T cells sorted from blood. Subset noted: CD45RA+ positively selected. This chain joins TRBV5-1 and TRBJ2-1; 12 nucleotides line up with TRBD2. The sequence was obtained from a woman in her thirties in good health. CDR3 sequence (DNA): TGCGCCAGCAGCTTGGCGCTAGCGGGAGGGCCGGGCGATGAGCAGTTCTTC. It codes for CASSLALAGGPGDEQFF.